One and the same sample provided the 19 T cell receptor beta chains below, sequenced in a study of identical twins. TCRdb ran MiXCR on the 5' RACE reads and lists one entry per CDR3 protein. Among some 660,000 distinct CDR3 sequences listed, 8.6% were seen once. These same data were also listed under a study on yellow fever vaccine responses in identical twins.

Sequencing input: PBMCs. Receptor source: a woman under 30 in good health.

V gene TRBV10-3 combines with J gene TRBJ2-1; TRBD2 is a possible D gene (6 bases). CDR1 is ENHRY, CDR2 SYGVKD, per germline. The length of the CDR3 is 16 residues. Trimming took 6 bases from V and 8 from J, leaving 23 bases between them. DNA for the CDR3: TGTGCCATCAGGCTGGACGGGAGTAACCTGGGCGATGAGCAGTTCTTC. This translates into CAIRLDGSNLGDEQFF.

The chain carries TRBV7-2 and TRBJ2-1; 8 bases map to TRBD2. The CDR3 length is 16 residues. The V and J ends lost 2 bases and 7 bases, in that order; junction bases with no gene match: 10. Germline V gives CDR1 SGHTA, CDR2 FQGNSA. The CDR3 coding sequence is TGTGCCAGCAGCTTAAACGGCGGGGGGACAAGAAATGAGCAGTTCTTC. Amino acids: CASSLNGGGTRNEQFF. The variable domain in full, with the rest retrieved from reference TRBV7-2 and TRBJ2-1, is GAGVSQSPSNKVTEKGKDVELRCDPISGHTALYWYRQSLGQGLEFLIYFQGNSAPDKSGLPSDRFSAERTGGSVSTLTIQRTQQEDSAVYLCASSLNGGGTRNEQFFGPGTRLTVL.

This clonotype was found a few times. This chain joins TRBV6-1 and TRBJ2-7, with TRBD1 matching 10 bases. Germline CDR1 MNHNS, CDR2 SASEGT. This CDR3 region has 15 residues. V lost 7 bases, J lost 6 bases, and 12 bases stayed unmatched. CDR3 loop: CASIRRGQGTSEQYF. CDR3 DNA sequence: TGTGCCAGCATCCGGAGGGGACAGGGGACCAGCGAGCAGTACTTC.

The rearrangement uses TRBV7-8 and TRBJ1-1; D is perhaps TRBD1 (5 bases). V dropped 5 bases and J dropped 5 bases, with 24 bases sitting between them. The CDR3 runs 17 residues. The germline V gene encodes CDR1 SGHVS and CDR2 FQNEAQ. The CDR3 sequence: CASSPVSGRGRSTEAFF. CDR3 bases: TGTGCCAGCAGCCCTGTTTCGGGGCGGGGACGGAGTACTGAAGCTTTCTTT.

This chain connects TRBV20-1 to TRBJ1-2; D may be TRBD1 (5 bases). The germline CDR1 and CDR2 sequences are DFQATT and SNEGSKA (reference sequence). V lost 6 bases, J lost 4 bases, and 15 bases lay in between. The CDR3 is made up of 13 amino acids. CDR3: CSAPDGGSYGYTF. Written as DNA, the CDR3 is TGCAGTGCCCCGGATGGGGGGAGCTATGGCTACACCTTC.

The J gene is TRBJ2-1, the V gene TRBV11-2, with 7 positions matching TRBD2. The CDR3 has 19 amino acids. Germline CDR1 and CDR2: SGHAT and FQNNGV. V dropped 5 bases and J dropped 3; count of bases not matched to a gene: 19. The chain's CDR3 is CASSPETAGSGTSYNEQFF. As DNA, the CDR3 is TGTGCCAGCAGCCCAGAAACGGCCGGAAGCGGGACCAGCTACAATGAGCAGTTCTTC.

CDR3 sequence: CASSSIPPSGSRSTGELFF. As DNA, the CDR3 is TGTGCCAGCAGCTCCATACCCCCCAGCGGGTCGAGGAGCACCGGGGAGCTGTTTTTT. V usage is TRBV11-2 and J usage is TRBJ2-2, with a possible D match to TRBD2 (6 bases). V was shortened by 4 bases and J by 4 bases, with 25 bases between the two germline ends. The V gene's germline CDR1 is SGHAT and CDR2 FQNNGV. The CDR3 contains 19 residues.

Of note for this clonotype: This may be a read error, as it is one base from a much larger clone. This rearrangement joins TRBV18 to TRBJ2-5, with no clear D. The CDR3 sequence is 14 residues long. Germline CDR1 and CDR2: KGHSH and LQKENI. Trimming removed 5 bases at V and 4 bases at J, with 14 bases between. DNA for the CDR3: TGTGCCAGCTCAGCCTATAGCTCGGGAGAGACCCAGTACTTC. Its translation is CASSAYSSGETQYF.

This chain uses TRBV20-1 with TRBJ2-7; TRBD1 aligns across 9 bases. Germline assignment: CDR1 DFQATT and CDR2 SNEGSKA (reference sequence). V shed 4 bases, J shed 4 bases, and the junction held 5 bases outside the gene matches. The CDR3 loop spans 13 amino acids. CDR3 DNA sequence: TGCAGTGCTAACTACAGGGGGCGATACGAGCAGTACTTC. Its translation is CSANYRGRYEQYF.

This clonotype came up a few times. V is TRBV27 and J is TRBJ2-4; tentatively, D is TRBD1 or TRBD2 (5 bases each). The CDR3 has 18 residues. Germline V gene data show CDR1 as MNHEY and CDR2 as SMNVEV (reference sequence). The V and J ends lost 3 bases and 0 bases respectively, with 18 bases between them. CDR3 region: CASSFEMPGTLAKNIQYF. The DNA for the CDR3 is TGTGCCAGCAGTTTCGAGATGCCAGGGACCCTAGCCAAAAACATTCAGTACTTC.

The sample holds a few counts of this clonotype. This chain joins TRBV21-1 and TRBJ2-7; no check of the table's D call, TRBD1, against the DNA was made. TRBV21-1 corresponds to a pseudogene. This CDR3 is built from 13 residues. CDR3 protein: CASNNRVSYEQYF. The DNA of the CDR3 is TGTGCCAGCAACAACCGGGTCTCCTACGAGCAGTACTTC.

V is TRBV28 and J is TRBJ2-1; 9 bases line up with TRBD2. J lost 9 bases, V lost 3 bases, and 12 bases had no gene match. Germline loops: CDR1 MDHEN, CDR2 SYDVKM. This CDR3 is built from 16 residues. CDR3 loop: CASSFNRAGGPSEQFF. Here the CDR3 DNA reads TGTGCCAGCAGTTTTAATCGCGCGGGAGGGCCTAGTGAGCAGTTCTTC.

A few counts support this clonotype. The V and J genes are TRBV6-2 or TRBV6-3 and TRBJ2-7; D remains unclear. The length of the CDR3 is 15 residues. CDR1 MNHEY and CDR2 SVGEGT come from the germline V gene. V shed 0 bases and J shed 2 bases, with 11 bases lying between them. The DNA for the CDR3 is TGTGCCAGCAGTTACTCTCTCACCAGTACCTACGAGCAGTACTTC. Encoded protein: CASSYSLTSTYEQYF.

On this clonotype itself: Its ends do not fully match the called genes, so a read error is possible. V is TRBV4-3 and J is TRBJ2-1; no definite D call. The CDR3 is 14 amino acids. Germline V lookup: CDR1 LGHNA, CDR2 YSLEER. The DNA of the CDR3 is TGCGCCAGCAGCCACCAGACCGCGGACCGACGCCGGGTCTTC. It specifies CASSHQTADRRRVF.

This chain links TRBV28 with TRBJ2-4, with D possibly TRBD2 on 6 matching bases. The germline CDR1 and CDR2 sequences are MDHEN and SYDVKM. Trimming cost V 2 bases and J 6 bases, with 8 bases left between them. The CDR3 has 13 amino acids. The CDR3 protein is CASSLAGPNIQYF. The CDR3 DNA is TGTGCCAGCAGTTTAGCGGGGCCAAACATTCAGTACTTC.

This clonotype has only a few counts. The chain couples TRBV5-6 to TRBJ2-7; D uncertain. The germline gives CDR1 SGHDT, CDR2 YYEEEE. CDR3 length: 14 residues. The ends were cut back, 0 bases at V and 2 bases at J, with 9 bases in the middle. The CDR3 is CASSLVRSTYEQYF. CDR3 bases: TGTGCCAGCAGCTTGGTTCGGTCGACCTACGAGCAGTACTTC.

This clonotype was detected a few times. V usage is TRBV12-3 or TRBV12-4 and J usage is TRBJ2-3; D gene unclear. The germline V and J ends were trimmed by 0 bases and 4 bases, with 11 bases remaining between them. The CDR3 sequence is 15 residues long. CDR3 DNA sequence: TGTGCCAGCAGTTTAGCGGGCAGAGTGTCAGATACGCAGTATTTT. Its translation: CASSLAGRVSDTQYF.

The J gene is TRBJ2-3, the V gene TRBV6-4; 8 bases are shared with TRBD2. The CDR3 covers 15 residues. Germline-derived CDR1 and CDR2 are MRHNA and SNTAGT. V shed 2 bases, J shed 3 bases, and the junction held 4 bases outside the gene matches. CDR3 residues: CASSDVSGGTDTQYF. In DNA form, the CDR3 reads TGTGCCAGCAGTGACGTGAGCGGGGGTACAGATACGCAGTATTTT.

This clonotype occurred many times. The chain has TRBV6-2 or TRBV6-3 and TRBJ2-6; D gene ambiguous. Per the germline V gene, CDR1 is MNHEY and CDR2 is SVGEGT. Deletions cut 8 bases from V and 0 bases from J, with 8 bases between. This CDR3 has 14 residues. This chain's CDR3 is CASSVVSGANVLTF. The CDR3 DNA sequence: TGTGCCAGCTCGGTAGTCTCTGGGGCCAACGTCCTGACTTTC.